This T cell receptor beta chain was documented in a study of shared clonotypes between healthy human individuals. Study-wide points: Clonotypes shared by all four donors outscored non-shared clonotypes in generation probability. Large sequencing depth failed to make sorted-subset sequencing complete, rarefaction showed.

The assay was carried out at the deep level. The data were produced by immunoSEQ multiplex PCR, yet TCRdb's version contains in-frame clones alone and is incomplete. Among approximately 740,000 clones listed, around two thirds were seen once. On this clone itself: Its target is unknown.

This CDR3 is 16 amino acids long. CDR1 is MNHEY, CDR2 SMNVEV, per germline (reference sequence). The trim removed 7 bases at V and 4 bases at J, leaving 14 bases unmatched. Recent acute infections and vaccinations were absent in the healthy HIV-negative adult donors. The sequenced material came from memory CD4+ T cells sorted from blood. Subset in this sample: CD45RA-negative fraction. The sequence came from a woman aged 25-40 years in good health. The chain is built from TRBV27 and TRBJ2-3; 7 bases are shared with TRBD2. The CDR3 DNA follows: TGTGCCAGCATACCTAGCGGCCGATCGGTAGCAGATACGCAGTATTTT. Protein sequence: CASIPSGRSVADTQYF.